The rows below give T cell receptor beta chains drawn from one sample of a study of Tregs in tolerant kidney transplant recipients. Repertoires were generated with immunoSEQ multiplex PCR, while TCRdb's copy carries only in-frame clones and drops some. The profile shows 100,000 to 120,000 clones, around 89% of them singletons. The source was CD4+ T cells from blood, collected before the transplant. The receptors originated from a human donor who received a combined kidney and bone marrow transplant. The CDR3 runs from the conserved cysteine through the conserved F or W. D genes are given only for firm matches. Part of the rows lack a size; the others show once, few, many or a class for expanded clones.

CDR3 DNA: TGTGCCAGCAGTTTGCGTGTTTACTATGGCTACACCTTC; CDR3 protein: CASSLRVYYGYTF; clone size: few; V gene: TRBV28; J gene: TRBJ1-2; D gene: .
CDR3 DNA: TGTGCCAGTAGTATAGGTCTAGCGGGGATCTACGAGCAGTACTTC; CDR3 protein: CASSIGLAGIYEQYF; clone size: .; V gene: TRBV19; J gene: TRBJ2-7; D gene: TRBD2
CDR3 DNA: TGTGCCAGCTCACCATCAGGGATTACTAGCACAGATACGCAGTATTTT; CDR3 protein: CASSPSGITSTDTQYF; clone size: .; V gene: TRBV18; J gene: TRBJ2-3; D gene: .
CDR3 DNA: TGCGCCAGCAGTGAGTCGGGCAGGGACACTGAAGCTTTCTTT; CDR3 protein: CASSESGRDTEAFF; clone size: .; V gene: TRBV10-2; J gene: TRBJ1-1; D gene: .
CDR3 DNA: TGTGCCAGCAGTTACTCCCGGACTATACTCTACGAGCAGTACTTC; CDR3 protein: CASSYSRTILYEQYF; clone size: once; V gene: TRBV6-5; J gene: TRBJ2-7; D gene: .
CDR3 DNA: TGTGCCAGCAGTCTGGAAGGGGGGGGATCGGCTGGGGCCAACGTCCTGACTTTC; CDR3 protein: CASSLEGGGSAGANVLTF; clone size: .; V gene: TRBV2; J gene: TRBJ2-6; D gene: .
CDR3 DNA: TGTGCTAGTGGTCCGGGGACAGGGTCGGATGAGCAGTTCTTC; CDR3 protein: CASGPGTGSDEQFF; clone size: once; V gene: TRBV12-5; J gene: TRBJ2-1; D gene: TRBD1
CDR3 DNA: TGCAGCGTTGAAGATGGTGGCAGTTCCACTGAAGCTTTCTTT; CDR3 protein: CSVEDGGSSTEAFF; clone size: .; V gene: TRBV29-1; J gene: TRBJ1-1; D gene: .
CDR3 DNA: TGTGCCAGCAGTCTCTCGGGGGGGACTGAAGCTTTCTTT; CDR3 protein: CASSLSGGTEAFF; clone size: .; V gene: TRBV6-6; J gene: TRBJ1-1; D gene: .
CDR3 DNA: TGTGCCAGCAGCTTAGGCGGGGGGGCAATAAGGGAACAGCCCCAGCATTTT; CDR3 protein: CASSLGGGAIREQPQHF; clone size: .; V gene: TRBV7-2; J gene: TRBJ1-5; D gene: .
CDR3 DNA: TGTGCCAGCAGCGTCGGACTAGCGGCAGATACGCAGTATTTT; CDR3 protein: CASSVGLAADTQYF; clone size: .; V gene: TRBV9; J gene: TRBJ2-3; D gene: TRBD2
CDR3 DNA: TGTGCCAGCAGTTCCGGACAGGGGGCTAGTAAGGAAAAACTGTTTTTT; CDR3 protein: CASSSGQGASKEKLFF; clone size: .; V gene: TRBV6-5; J gene: TRBJ1-4; D gene: TRBD1
CDR3 DNA: TGTGCCAGCAGTTTCGACAGGGAGTGGTCACCCCTCCACTTT; CDR3 protein: CASSFDREWSPLHF; clone size: .; V gene: TRBV6-5; J gene: TRBJ1-6; D gene: TRBD1
CDR3 DNA: TGTGCCAGCAGCTTGATACTAGCGGGGAACACCGGGGAGCTGTTTTTT; CDR3 protein: CASSLILAGNTGELFF; clone size: .; V gene: TRBV5-6; J gene: TRBJ2-2; D gene: TRBD2
CDR3 DNA: TGCGCCAGCAGCCGGGACAACTCCTACGAGCAGTACTTC; CDR3 protein: CASSRDNSYEQYF; clone size: .; V gene: TRBV4-1; J gene: TRBJ2-7; D gene: .
CDR3 DNA: TGTGCCTGGAGTAGAGGCTCTGGGGCCAACGTCCTGACTTTC; CDR3 protein: CAWSRGSGANVLTF; clone size: .; V gene: TRBV30; J gene: TRBJ2-6; D gene: .
CDR3 DNA: TGTGCCAGCAATAACAGGGGGCGCGGTGGCTACACCTTC; CDR3 protein: CASNNRGRGGYTF; clone size: .; V gene: TRBV6-5; J gene: TRBJ1-2; D gene: TRBD1
CDR3 DNA: TGTGCCAGCAGCGTCGGGACTAGCGGGAGCGGTGTAGATACGCAGTATTTT; CDR3 protein: CASSVGTSGSGVDTQYF; clone size: .; V gene: TRBV9; J gene: TRBJ2-3; D gene: TRBD2
CDR3 DNA: TGTGCCAGCAGTGGGAGGGCCTATGGCTACACCTTC; CDR3 protein: CASSGRAYGYTF; clone size: .; V gene: TRBV6-5; J gene: TRBJ1-2; D gene: .
CDR3 DNA: TGTGCCAGCAGCTTAGTTCCTAGTCATGAGCAGTTCTTC; CDR3 protein: CASSLVPSHEQFF; clone size: .; V gene: TRBV7-8; J gene: TRBJ2-1; D gene: .
CDR3 DNA: TGTGCCAGCAGCTTCCCGGGACAGGGAACTAATGAAAAACTGTTTTTT; CDR3 protein: CASSFPGQGTNEKLFF; clone size: .; V gene: TRBV12-1; J gene: TRBJ1-4; D gene: .
CDR3 DNA: TGTGCCAGCAGCCCGGGACAGGGCTCCCAAGGGCCCCAGCATTTT; CDR3 protein: CASSPGQGSQGPQHF; clone size: .; V gene: TRBV2; J gene: TRBJ1-5; D gene: TRBD1
CDR3 DNA: TGTGCCAGTAGTATCAGAGAAAAACTGTTTTTT; CDR3 protein: CASSIREKLFF; clone size: .; V gene: TRBV19; J gene: TRBJ1-4; D gene: .
CDR3 DNA: TGTGCCAGCACTCGTTCGGGGGCCAACGTCCTGACTTTC; CDR3 protein: CASTRSGANVLTF; clone size: .; V gene: TRBV6-1; J gene: TRBJ2-6; D gene: .
CDR3 DNA: TGTGCCAGCAGTTACACAGGGGCCGATGGCTACACCTTC; CDR3 protein: CASSYTGADGYTF; clone size: once; V gene: TRBV6-6; J gene: TRBJ1-2; D gene: TRBD1
CDR3 DNA: TGTGCCAGCAGCTCCGGAACAACGCTCCAGGTTACGCAGTATTTT; CDR3 protein: CASSSGTTLQVTQYF; clone size: .; V gene: TRBV5-5; J gene: TRBJ2-3; D gene: .